This entry lists 9 T cell receptor beta chains sequenced from one sample in a study of cytomegalovirus exposure and HLA in healthy donors. Use of 60 Vbeta and 13 Jbeta primers characterized the PCR. Clones were sequenced by immunoSEQ multiplex PCR, and TCRdb holds only the in-frame ones, with some missing. The sample comprises some 130,000 clones, around 80% of which are singletons, and 6.5% rests with the top ten. Sequencing input: PBMCs. The receptors originated from a man between 40 and 49 years old in good health and CMV-seropositive.

The rearrangement joins TRBV11-3 to TRBJ2-3; 11 bases match TRBD2. J was trimmed by 1 base and V by 5 bases; bases with no gene match: 5. In germline, CDR1 is SGHNT, CDR2 YENEEA. The CDR3 loop spans 16 amino acids. CDR3 DNA sequence: TGTGCCAGCAGCCCTGGGACTAGCGGACGCACAGATACGCAGTATTTT. This sequence encodes CASSPGTSGRTDTQYF.

This clone showed up just once. The genes are TRBV5-4 and TRBJ1-6, with 7 bases fitting TRBD1. Germline V gene data show CDR1 as SGHNT and CDR2 as YYREEE (reference sequence). This CDR3 comprises 16 residues. The junction had 4 bases not matched to a gene; V was cut back by 2 bases and J by 2 bases. Here the CDR3 reads CASSFSGGTYNSPLHF. CDR3 in DNA: TGTGCCAGCAGCTTTTCAGGGGGGACCTATAATTCACCCCTCCACTTT.

The chain couples TRBV6-6 to TRBJ1-1; no clear D gene. CDR3 size: 14 residues. In germline, CDR1 is MNHNY, CDR2 SVGAGI (reference sequence). With 2 bases removed from V and 6 bases from J, the gap between germline ends came to 13 bases. CDR3 sequence reads: CASSYPSGPAEAFF. CDR3 DNA: TGTGCCAGCAGTTACCCCAGCGGGCCAGCTGAAGCTTTCTTT.

This chain joins TRBV14 and TRBJ2-5; D is perhaps TRBD2 (6 bases). The CDR3 length is 14 residues. The germline gives CDR1 SGHDN, CDR2 FVKESK. V lost 2 bases to trimming and J lost 5 bases, with 12 bases between them. DNA for the CDR3: TGTGCCAGCAGCCAACCTGGGAGGTCGGAGACCCAGTACTTC. This codes for CASSQPGRSETQYF.

The chain combines TRBV6-1 with TRBJ1-5, with 8 bases identical to TRBD1. This CDR3 is built from 16 residues. V was clipped by 3 bases and J by 6 bases; unmatched bases: 10. Germline V gene data show CDR1 as MNHNS and CDR2 as SASEGT. CDR3 in DNA: TGTGCCAGCAGTGATCTTATGGACAGGGAGGGTCAGCCCCAGCATTTT. Its translation is CASSDLMDREGQPQHF.

This chain links TRBV5-1 with TRBJ1-6; tentatively, D is TRBD1 (6 bases). V was shortened by 0 bases and J by 7 bases, with 14 bases between the two germline ends. Per the germline V gene, CDR1 is SGHRS and CDR2 is YFSETQ. This CDR3 is 16 amino acids long. In DNA form, the CDR3 reads TGCGCCAGCAGCTTGGGGGCAGGGGCGTTAAATTCACCCCTCCACTTT. This codes for CASSLGAGALNSPLHF. The entire variable domain, with the rest obtained from reference TRBV5-1 and TRBJ1-6, is as follows: KAGVTQTPRYLIKTRGQQVTLSCSPISGHRSVSWYQQTPGQGLQFLFEYFSETQRNKGNFPGRFSGRQFSNSRSEMNVSTLELGDSALYLCASSLGAGALNSPLHFGNGTRLTVT.

V usage is TRBV2 and J usage is TRBJ2-7, with 8 nucleotides matching TRBD2. The germline V gene encodes CDR1 SNHLY and CDR2 FYNNEI. CDR3 length equals 14 residues. J was trimmed by 5 bases and V by 7 bases; bases with no gene match: 10. In DNA, the CDR3 is TGTGCCAGCAACGACGGGGGGGCTGGAAACGAGCAGTACTTC. Translation: CASNDGGAGNEQYF. Combining the CDR3 with reference TRBV2 and TRBJ2-7 gives the whole variable domain EPEVTQTPSHQVTQMGQEVILRCVPISNHLYFYWYRQILGQKVEFLVSFYNNEISEKSEIFDDQFSVERPDGSNFTLKIRSTKLEDSAMYFCASNDGGAGNEQYFGPGTRLTVT.

A note on this clone: Its ends do not fully match the called genes, so a read error is possible. The rearrangement links TRBV5-1 to TRBJ1-3; TRBD1 might be the D (6 bases). This CDR3 contains 17 residues. Germline V CDR1 and CDR2: SGHRS, YFSETQ. DNA for the CDR3: TGCGCCAGCAGCTGGACCGGGACAAGTCTCTCTGGTAACACCATATATTTT. It codes for CASSWTGTSLSGNTIYF.

This clone was seen only a few times. The rearrangement links TRBV14 to TRBJ2-7, with 7 positions matching TRBD1. CDR1 and CDR2 from the germline V gene are SGHDN and FVKESK. This CDR3 comprises 16 residues. V shed 4 bases and J 2 bases; nucleotides not matched to a gene: 11. CDR3: CASSRLGQPEPYEQYF. The CDR3 region has the DNA TGTGCCAGCAGCCGGTTGGGACAGCCTGAACCCTACGAGCAGTACTTC.